These 25 T cell receptor beta chains originate from one sample sequenced in a study of T cells in localized non-small cell lung cancer (dated by TCRdb to 2018 to 2021). Libraries were constructed by the immunoSEQ multiplex PCR assay. What TCRdb holds here is the immuneACCESS table cut down to in-frame rearrangements. Part of the clones is not present; checked against another copy, under half of the missing clones reflect an unresolved V gene, and the others are unexplained. Within this sample are more than 20,000 clones, with around 88% of them counted one time only. The ten largest clones add up to 11% to 15% of the sample. This sample comprised peripheral blood, obtained before any cancer treatment. Receptor source: a female donor over 55 with stage I lung adenocarcinoma.

V is TRBV7-2 and J is TRBJ2-3; D ambiguous. V lost 4 bases, J lost 6 bases, and 5 bases lay in between. CDR1 SGHTA and CDR2 FQGNSA come from the germline V gene. This CDR3 region has 11 residues. CDR3 in amino acids: CASSSMDTQYF. The CDR3 nucleotides read TGTGCCAGCAGCTCCATGGATACGCAGTATTTT. The full variable domain, with the rest looked up from reference TRBV7-2 and TRBJ2-3, is GAGVSQSPSNKVTEKGKDVELRCDPISGHTALYWYRQSLGQGLEFLIYFQGNSAPDKSGLPSDRFSAERTGGSVSTLTIQRTQQEDSAVYLCASSSMDTQYFGPGTRLTVL.

This rearrangement joins TRBV2 to TRBJ2-1; tentative D call: TRBD2 (7 bases). Germline V gene data show CDR1 as SNHLY and CDR2 as FYNNEI. This CDR3 has 14 amino acids. V was clipped by 6 bases and J by 10 bases, with 19 bases between them. The CDR3 DNA reads as TGTGCCAGCAGCTTCCGGGGGGCCGGGGCGGAGCAGTTCTTC. Amino acids: CASSFRGAGAEQFF.

This clone showed up just once. The rearrangement uses TRBV7-9 and TRBJ1-5; D is ambiguous. This CDR3 spans 13 amino acids. V gave up 2 bases and J gave up 6 bases, with 8 bases separating them. CDR1 and CDR2 (germline): SEHNR, FQNEAQ (reference sequence). CDR3 nucleotides: TGTGCCAGCAGCTTAATGTGGGGTCAGCCCCAGCATTTT. Protein: CASSLMWGQPQHF. The full variable domain, in which reference TRBV7-9 and TRBJ1-5 provide the parts outside the CDR3, is DTGVSQNPRHKITKRGQNVTFRCDPISEHNRLYWYRQTLGQGPEFLTYFQNEAQLEKSRLLSDRFSAERPKGSFSTLEIQRTEQGDSAMYLCASSLMWGQPQHFGDGTRLSIL.

The chain links TRBV25-1 to TRBJ2-1; D gene ambiguous. The CDR3 runs 15 residues. In germline, CDR1 is MGHDK, CDR2 SYGVNS. V lost 6 bases to trimming and J lost 1 base, with 13 bases between them. The CDR3 nucleotides are TGTGCCAGCAGCCACATCACTCAGTCCTACAATGAGCAGTTCTTC. This codes for CASSHITQSYNEQFF.

This chain joins TRBV4-2 and TRBJ2-3, with 9 bases aligning to TRBD2. CDR3 length: 20 residues. The V segment lost 0 bases and the J segment 2 bases; nucleotides outside the gene matches: 15. Germline V lookup: CDR1 LGHNA, CDR2 YNFKEQ. CDR3 DNA: TGTGCCAGCAGCCAAGAGAGTAGCGGGAGTGCCCGGACACACACAGATACGCAGTATTTT. As protein: CASSQESSGSARTHTDTQYF.

The V gene is TRBV9, the J gene TRBJ2-1; 7 bases match TRBD1. The V gene end was trimmed by 0 bases and the J gene end by 7 bases; junction bases not matched to a gene: 4. CDR1 is SGDLS and CDR2 is YYNGEE in the germline V gene. This CDR3 has 14 residues. The CDR3: CASSVDRGRNEQFF. For the CDR3, the DNA is TGTGCCAGCAGCGTAGACAGGGGTAGGAATGAGCAGTTCTTC.

V gene TRBV2 combines with J gene TRBJ2-7, with TRBD1 matching over 7 bases. The length of the CDR3 is 14 residues. In germline, CDR1 is SNHLY, CDR2 FYNNEI. V lost 2 bases and J lost 2; bases outside the gene matches: 3. In DNA, the CDR3 is TGTGCCAGCAGTGAAACAACAGGGGCCTACGAGCAGTACTTC. Amino acids: CASSETTGAYEQYF.

CDR3 coding DNA: TGCGCCAGCAGCTTGGGGCAGGGTGGAAGCAATCAGCCCCAGCATTTT. Amino acids: CASSLGQGGSNQPQHF. The V gene is TRBV5-1, the J gene TRBJ1-5; perhaps TRBD1 as D (5 bases). Looked up from germline, CDR1 is SGHRS and CDR2 is YFSETQ. V dropped 0 bases and J dropped 1 base, with 11 bases sitting between them. The CDR3 extends over 16 amino acids.

The chain uses TRBV6-5 and TRBJ2-5; the D call may be TRBD1 or TRBD2 (5 bases each). Deletions cut 2 bases from V and 2 bases from J, with 15 bases between. Germline CDR1 reads MNHEY; CDR2 reads SVGAGI. The CDR3 has 16 amino acids. This CDR3 is CASSYPRGGLQETQYF. CDR3 DNA sequence: TGTGCCAGCAGTTACCCTCGGGGCGGGTTACAAGAGACCCAGTACTTC.

The sample holds one count of this clone. The chain joins TRBV5-1 to TRBJ1-1; D unresolved. V lost 5 bases and J 0 bases, leaving 8 bases between the germline ends. Germline lookup yields CDR1 SGHRS and CDR2 YFSETQ. CDR3 length: 13 amino acids. The DNA of the CDR3 is TGCGCCAGCAGACCGTGGATGAACACTGAAGCTTTCTTT. This gives the protein CASRPWMNTEAFF.

CDR3 DNA: TGTGCCAGCAGCTTGGAAGAGAACTATGGCTACACCTTC. This encodes CASSLEENYGYTF. The rearrangement links TRBV5-6 to TRBJ1-2, with D hard to call. Germline CDR1 reads SGHDT; CDR2 reads YYEEEE. V was pared by 0 bases and J by 2 bases, with 5 bases between. The CDR3 totals 13 residues.

This clone has a handful of counts. The chain carries TRBV10-1 and TRBJ1-2, with 11 bases fitting TRBD1. Trimming cost V 3 bases and J 3 bases; bases outside gene matches: 3. CDR1 WNHNN and CDR2 SYGVQD come from the germline V gene (reference sequence). The CDR3 spans 15 residues. The CDR3 DNA is TGCGCCAGCAGTGATGGGACAGGGGGACACTATGGCTACACCTTC. Its translation: CASSDGTGGHYGYTF.

The V and J genes are TRBV15 and TRBJ1-5, with 7 bases fitting TRBD1. The CDR3 runs to 17 residues. CDR1 and CDR2 (germline): LNHNV, YYDKDF (reference sequence). Losses at the gene ends were 1 base for V and 2 bases for J; bases not matched to a gene: 8. CDR3 bases: TGTGCCACCAGCAGAGGTATTACAGGGGATGGCAATCAGCCCCAGCATTTT. It translates to CATSRGITGDGNQPQHF.

The chain joins TRBV6-5 to TRBJ2-7; TRBD1 or TRBD2 may be the D gene (5 bases each). Germline loops: CDR1 MNHEY, CDR2 SVGAGI. This CDR3 region has 13 residues. V shed 4 bases and J shed 3 bases, with 10 bases lying between them. The CDR3 here is CASSWDVSYEQYF. The DNA of the CDR3 is TGTGCCAGCAGTTGGGACGTAAGCTACGAGCAGTACTTC.

The V gene is TRBV5-6, the J gene TRBJ1-5; weak D call: TRBD1 (6 bases). The germline V and J ends were trimmed by 4 bases and 6 bases, with 20 bases remaining between them. The CDR3 length is 16 residues. Germline CDR1 reads SGHDT; CDR2 reads YYEEEE. The DNA for the CDR3 is TGTGCCAGCAGCGCGTGGGGGGCGCCGGGTAGTCAGCCCCAGCATTTT. Its protein is CASSAWGAPGSQPQHF.

This clone was seen just once. The CDR3 DNA sequence: TGTGCCAGTAGCCCGGGGGCCAACACTGAAGCTTTCTTT. This gives the protein CASSPGANTEAFF. The genes are TRBV19 and TRBJ1-1, with D perhaps matching TRBD1 (6 bases). In germline, CDR1 is LNHDA, CDR2 SQIVND (reference sequence). V was shortened by 6 bases and J by 2 bases, with 10 bases between the two germline ends. The CDR3 runs to 13 residues.

This rearrangement joins TRBV5-1 to TRBJ1-2; perhaps TRBD1 as D (6 bases). The CDR3 is 17 amino acids. Germline CDR1 and CDR2: SGHRS and YFSETQ. With 0 bases removed from V and 0 bases from J, the gap between germline ends came to 15 bases. This chain's CDR3 is CASSLGVGGRANYGYTF. In DNA form, the CDR3 reads TGCGCCAGCAGCTTGGGGGTGGGGGGCCGAGCTAACTATGGCTACACCTTC. The full variable domain, its missing parts supplied by reference TRBV5-1 and TRBJ1-2, is KAGVTQTPRYLIKTRGQQVTLSCSPISGHRSVSWYQQTPGQGLQFLFEYFSETQRNKGNFPGRFSGRQFSNSRSEMNVSTLELGDSALYLCASSLGVGGRANYGYTFGSGTRLTVV.

The genes are TRBV28 and TRBJ2-7; maybe TRBD1 (5 bases). This CDR3 contains 14 residues. V was trimmed by 2 bases and J by 0 bases, leaving 8 bases between them. CDR1 and CDR2 from the germline V gene are MDHEN and SYDVKM. The CDR3 nucleotides are TGTGCCAGCAGTTTAAGTCAGGGCTCCTACGAGCAGTACTTC. It is translated as CASSLSQGSYEQYF.

The V and J genes are TRBV5-4 and TRBJ1-1; 7 nucleotides agree with TRBD1. The CDR3 has 16 amino acids. J was trimmed by 0 bases and V by 3 bases; bases with no gene match: 8. The V gene's germline CDR1 is SGHNT and CDR2 YYREEE (reference sequence). The DNA for the CDR3 is TGTGCCAGCAGCTCGGGAGGGACAGTGATGAACACTGAAGCTTTCTTT. It is translated as CASSSGGTVMNTEAFF.

This sequence joins TRBV6-1 and TRBJ1-5; 9 bases line up with TRBD1. The germline V gene has CDR1 MNHNS and CDR2 SASEGT. The J segment lost 7 bases and the V segment lost 5 bases, leaving 6 bases of the junction unmatched. This CDR3 is 14 amino acids long. The CDR3 DNA sequence: TGTGCCAGCAGTAACAGGGGGCTGTGGCAGCCCCAGCATTTT. Translation: CASSNRGLWQPQHF.

In DNA, the CDR3 is TGTGCCAGCAGTGAACTACTAGCGGGCGAGCAGTACTTC. Translating gives CASSELLAGEQYF. V usage is TRBV2 and J usage is TRBJ2-7; 9 bases line up with TRBD2. The trim removed 2 bases at V and 6 bases at J, leaving 2 bases unmatched. CDR3 size: 13 residues. From germline, CDR1 is SNHLY and CDR2 FYNNEI. Looking up the rest from reference TRBV2 and TRBJ2-7 gives the full variable domain: EPEVTQTPSHQVTQMGQEVILRCVPISNHLYFYWYRQILGQKVEFLVSFYNNEISEKSEIFDDQFSVERPDGSNFTLKIRSTKLEDSAMYFCASSELLAGEQYFGPGTRLTVT.

The rearrangement links TRBV19 to TRBJ1-2, with D tentatively TRBD1 (6 bases). The germline CDR1 and CDR2 sequences are LNHDA and SQIVND (reference sequence). This CDR3 has 14 residues. Trimming left V 1 base short and J 2 bases short, with 8 bases between. CDR3 in amino acids: CASSIAGENYGYTF. The CDR3 DNA is TGTGCCAGTAGTATAGCAGGGGAGAACTATGGCTACACCTTC. Variable domain in full (rest from reference TRBV19 and TRBJ1-2): DGGITQSPKYLFRKEGQNVTLSCEQNLNHDAMYWYRQDPGQGLRLIYYSQIVNDFQKGDIAEGYSVSREKKESFPLTVTSAQKNPTAFYLCASSIAGENYGYTFGSGTRLTVV.

CDR3 loop: CASSPQSAEAFF. CDR3 DNA sequence: TGTGCCAGCTCACCTCAATCAGCCGAAGCTTTCTTT. V gene TRBV18 combines with J gene TRBJ1-1; D is unresolved. The CDR3 has 12 residues. V was shortened by 3 bases and J by 8 bases, with 10 bases between the two germline ends. Per germline, CDR1 KGHSH and CDR2 LQKENI. The variable domain in full, completed from reference TRBV18 and TRBJ1-1, reads NAGVMQNPRHLVRRRGQEARLRCSPMKGHSHVYWYRQLPEEGLKFMVYLQKENIIDESGMPKERFSAEFPKEGPSILRIQQVVRGDSAAYFCASSPQSAEAFFGQGTRLTVV.

The rearrangement uses TRBV11-1 and TRBJ2-3; D is perhaps TRBD1 (5 bases). The ends were cut back, 5 bases at V and 3 bases at J, with 18 bases in the middle. The CDR3 loop spans 16 amino acids. The V gene's germline CDR1 is SGHAT and CDR2 FQDESV (reference sequence). CDR3 loop: CASSPLDRTGTDTQYF. CDR3 DNA: TGTGCCAGCAGCCCACTCGACAGAACGGGTACAGATACGCAGTATTTT.

The V and J genes are TRBV6-5 and TRBJ2-7; D assignment may be TRBD1 or TRBD2 (6 bases each). The germline V and J ends were trimmed by 2 bases and 1 base, with 15 bases remaining between them. This CDR3 region has 16 residues. Germline V gives CDR1 MNHEY, CDR2 SVGAGI. As DNA, the CDR3 is TGTGCCAGCAGTTACCGCGTCGGGGGCAGTTCCTACGAGCAGTACTTC. It codes for CASSYRVGGSSYEQYF.